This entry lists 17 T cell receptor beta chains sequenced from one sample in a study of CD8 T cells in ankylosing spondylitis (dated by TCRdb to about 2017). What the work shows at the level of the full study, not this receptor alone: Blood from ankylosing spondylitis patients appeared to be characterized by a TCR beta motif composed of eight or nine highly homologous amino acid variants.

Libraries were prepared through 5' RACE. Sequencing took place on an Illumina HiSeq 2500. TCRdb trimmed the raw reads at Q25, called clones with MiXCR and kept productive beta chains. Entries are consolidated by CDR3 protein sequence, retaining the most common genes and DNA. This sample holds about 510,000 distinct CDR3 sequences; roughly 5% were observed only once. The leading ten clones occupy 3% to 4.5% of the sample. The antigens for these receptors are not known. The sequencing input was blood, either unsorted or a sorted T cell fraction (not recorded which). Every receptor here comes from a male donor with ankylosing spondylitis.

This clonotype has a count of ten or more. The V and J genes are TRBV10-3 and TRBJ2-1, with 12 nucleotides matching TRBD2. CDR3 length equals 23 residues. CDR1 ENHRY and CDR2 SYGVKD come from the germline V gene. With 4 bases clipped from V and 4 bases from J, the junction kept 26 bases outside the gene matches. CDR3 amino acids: CAISAHTPRLAGDARALYNEQFF. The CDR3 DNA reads TGTGCCATCAGTGCCCATACCCCAAGACTAGCGGGAGATGCCCGGGCCCTTTACAATGAGCAGTTCTTC.

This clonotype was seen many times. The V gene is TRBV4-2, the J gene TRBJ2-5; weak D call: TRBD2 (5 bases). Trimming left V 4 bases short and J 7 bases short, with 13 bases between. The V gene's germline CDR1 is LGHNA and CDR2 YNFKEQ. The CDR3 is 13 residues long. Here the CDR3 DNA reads TGTGCCAGCAGCCCTGAGCGGCGCAGGACCCAGTACTTC. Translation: CASSPERRRTQYF.

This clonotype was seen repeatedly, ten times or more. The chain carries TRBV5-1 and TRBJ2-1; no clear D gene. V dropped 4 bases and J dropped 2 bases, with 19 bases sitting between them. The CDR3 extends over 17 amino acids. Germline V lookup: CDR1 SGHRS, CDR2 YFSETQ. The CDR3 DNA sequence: TGCGCCAGCAGCCGTGACCTCCTCAGCTCTGCCTACAATGAGCAGTTCTTC. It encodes CASSRDLLSSAYNEQFF.

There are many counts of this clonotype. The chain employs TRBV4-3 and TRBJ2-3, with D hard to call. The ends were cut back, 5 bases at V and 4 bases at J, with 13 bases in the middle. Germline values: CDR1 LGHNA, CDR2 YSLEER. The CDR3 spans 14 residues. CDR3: CASSAAVRADTQYF. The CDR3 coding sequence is TGCGCCAGCAGCGCAGCCGTTCGAGCAGATACGCAGTATTTT.

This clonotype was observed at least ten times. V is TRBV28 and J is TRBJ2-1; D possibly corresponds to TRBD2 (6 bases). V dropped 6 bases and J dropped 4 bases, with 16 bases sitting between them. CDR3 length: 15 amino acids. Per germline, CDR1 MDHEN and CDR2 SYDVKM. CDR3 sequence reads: CASSRGTPGYNEQFF. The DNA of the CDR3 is TGTGCCAGCAGCCGCGGGACCCCAGGATACAATGAGCAGTTCTTC. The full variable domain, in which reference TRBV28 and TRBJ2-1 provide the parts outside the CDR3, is DVKVTQSSRYLVKRTGEKVFLECVQDMDHENMFWYRQDPGLGLRLIYFSYDVKMKEKGDIPEGYSVSREKKERFSLILESASTNQTSMYLCASSRGTPGYNEQFFGPGTRLTVL.

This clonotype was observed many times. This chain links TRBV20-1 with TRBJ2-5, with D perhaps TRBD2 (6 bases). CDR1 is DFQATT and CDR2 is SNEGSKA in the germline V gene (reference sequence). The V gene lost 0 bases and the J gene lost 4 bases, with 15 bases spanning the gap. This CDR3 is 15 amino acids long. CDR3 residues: CSARDPSGRGETQYF. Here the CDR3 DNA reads TGCAGTGCTAGAGATCCGTCAGGGCGGGGAGAGACCCAGTACTTC.

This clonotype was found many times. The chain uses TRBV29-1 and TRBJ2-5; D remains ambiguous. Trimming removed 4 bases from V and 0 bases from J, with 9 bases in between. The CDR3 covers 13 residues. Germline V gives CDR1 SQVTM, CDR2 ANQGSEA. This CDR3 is CSVVAQYQETQYF. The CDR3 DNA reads TGCAGCGTTGTGGCCCAGTACCAAGAGACCCAGTACTTC.

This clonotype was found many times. CDR3 protein: CSARDTFIAAGRSNQPQHF. CDR3 nucleotides: TGCAGTGCTAGAGATACGTTTATAGCCGCCGGGAGGAGCAATCAGCCCCAGCATTTT. The gene calls are TRBV20-1 and TRBJ1-5; no definite D call. The germline V gene encodes CDR1 DFQATT and CDR2 SNEGSKA (reference sequence). The CDR3 is made up of 19 amino acids. The V gene lost 0 bases and the J gene lost 1 base, with 22 bases spanning the gap.

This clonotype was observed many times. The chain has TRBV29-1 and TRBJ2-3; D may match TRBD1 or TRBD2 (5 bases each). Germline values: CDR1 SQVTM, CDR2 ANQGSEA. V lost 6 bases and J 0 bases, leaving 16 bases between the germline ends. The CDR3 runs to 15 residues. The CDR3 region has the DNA TGCAGCGTGACCATGTTCTGGGGGAGCACAGATACGCAGTATTTT. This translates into CSVTMFWGSTDTQYF.

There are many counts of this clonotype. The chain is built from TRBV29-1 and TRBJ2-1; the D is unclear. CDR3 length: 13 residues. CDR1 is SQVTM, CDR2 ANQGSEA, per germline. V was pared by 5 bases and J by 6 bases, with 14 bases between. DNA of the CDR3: TGCAGCGTTATAGTTGGCTATCCCAATGAGCAGTTCTTC. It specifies CSVIVGYPNEQFF.

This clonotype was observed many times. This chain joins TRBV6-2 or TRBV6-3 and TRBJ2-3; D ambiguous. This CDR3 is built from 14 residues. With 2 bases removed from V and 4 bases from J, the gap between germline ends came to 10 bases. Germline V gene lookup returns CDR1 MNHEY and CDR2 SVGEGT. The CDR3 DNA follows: TGTGCCAGCAGTTACCGCCGACACGCAGATACGCAGTATTTT. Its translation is CASSYRRHADTQYF.

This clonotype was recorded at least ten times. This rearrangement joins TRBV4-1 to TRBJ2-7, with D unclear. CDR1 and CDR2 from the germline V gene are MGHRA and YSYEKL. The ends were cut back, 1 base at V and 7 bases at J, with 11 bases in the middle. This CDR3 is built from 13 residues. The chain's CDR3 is CASSQGERVEQYF. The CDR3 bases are TGCGCCAGCAGCCAAGGGGAACGCGTGGAGCAGTACTTC.

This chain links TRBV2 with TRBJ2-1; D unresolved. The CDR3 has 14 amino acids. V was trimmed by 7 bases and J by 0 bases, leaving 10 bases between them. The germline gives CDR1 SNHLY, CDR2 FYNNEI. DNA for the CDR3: TGTGCCAGCATCAGACTCAGCTCCTACAATGAGCAGTTCTTC. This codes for CASIRLSSYNEQFF.

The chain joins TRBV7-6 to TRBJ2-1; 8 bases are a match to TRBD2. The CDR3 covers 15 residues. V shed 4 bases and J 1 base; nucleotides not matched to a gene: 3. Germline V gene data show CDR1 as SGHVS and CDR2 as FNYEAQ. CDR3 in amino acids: CASSSIAGSYNEQFF. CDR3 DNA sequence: TGTGCCAGCAGCTCCATAGCGGGATCCTACAATGAGCAGTTCTTC. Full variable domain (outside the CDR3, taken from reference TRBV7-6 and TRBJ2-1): GAGVSQSPRYKVTKRGQDVALRCDPISGHVSLYWYRQALGQGPEFLTYFNYEAQQDKSGLPNDRFSAERPEGSISTLTIQRTEQRDSAMYRCASSSIAGSYNEQFFGPGTRLTVL.

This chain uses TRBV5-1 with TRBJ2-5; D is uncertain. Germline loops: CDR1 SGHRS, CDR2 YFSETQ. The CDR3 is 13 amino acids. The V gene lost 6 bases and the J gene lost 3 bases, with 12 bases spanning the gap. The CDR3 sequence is CASTSGREETQYF. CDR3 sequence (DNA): TGCGCCAGCACCTCTGGACGGGAAGAGACCCAGTACTTC.

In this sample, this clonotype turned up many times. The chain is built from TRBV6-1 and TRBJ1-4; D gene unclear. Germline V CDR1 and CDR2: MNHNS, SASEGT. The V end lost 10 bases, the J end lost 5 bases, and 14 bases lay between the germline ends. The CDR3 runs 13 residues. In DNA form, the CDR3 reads TGTGCCACCCAGAGAGTTAACAATGAAAAACTGTTTTTT. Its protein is CATQRVNNEKLFF.

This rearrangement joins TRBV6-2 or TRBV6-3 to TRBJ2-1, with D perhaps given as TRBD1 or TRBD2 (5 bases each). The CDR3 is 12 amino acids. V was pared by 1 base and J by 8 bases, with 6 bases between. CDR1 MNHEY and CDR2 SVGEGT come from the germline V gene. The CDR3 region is CASSYWGYEQFF. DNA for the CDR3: TGTGCCAGCAGTTACTGGGGGTATGAGCAGTTCTTC.